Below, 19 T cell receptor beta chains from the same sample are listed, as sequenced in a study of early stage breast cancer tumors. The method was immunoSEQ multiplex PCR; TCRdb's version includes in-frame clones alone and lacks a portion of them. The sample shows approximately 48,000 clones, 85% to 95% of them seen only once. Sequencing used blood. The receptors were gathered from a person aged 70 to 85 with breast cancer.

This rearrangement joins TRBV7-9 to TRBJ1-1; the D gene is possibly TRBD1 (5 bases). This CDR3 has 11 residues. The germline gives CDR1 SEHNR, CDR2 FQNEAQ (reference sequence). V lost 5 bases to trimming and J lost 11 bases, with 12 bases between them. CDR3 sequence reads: CASSRLGGAFF. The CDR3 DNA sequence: TGTGCCAGCAGCCGGTTGGGGGGGGCTTTCTTT.

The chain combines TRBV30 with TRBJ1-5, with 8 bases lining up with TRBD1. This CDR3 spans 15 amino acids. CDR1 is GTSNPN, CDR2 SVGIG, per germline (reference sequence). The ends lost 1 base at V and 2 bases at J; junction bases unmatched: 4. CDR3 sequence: CAWSGETGGNQPQHF. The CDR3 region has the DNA TGTGCCTGGAGTGGAGAGACAGGGGGCAATCAGCCCCAGCATTTT.

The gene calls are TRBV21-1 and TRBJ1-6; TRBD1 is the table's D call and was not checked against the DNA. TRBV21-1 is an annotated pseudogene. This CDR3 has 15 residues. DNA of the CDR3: TGTGCCAGCAGCGGAGGGACAGGGGAGGGTTCACCCCTCCACTTT. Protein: CASSGGTGEGSPLHF.

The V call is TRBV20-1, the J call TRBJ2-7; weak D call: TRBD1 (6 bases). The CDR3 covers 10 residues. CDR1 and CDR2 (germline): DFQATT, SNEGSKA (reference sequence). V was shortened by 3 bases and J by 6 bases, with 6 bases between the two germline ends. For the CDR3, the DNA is TGCAGTGCTAGGGACAGCGAGCAGTACTTC. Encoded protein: CSARDSEQYF.

The CDR3 here is CASSVVPTTGAGGYTF. CDR3 coding DNA: TGTGCCAGCAGCGTAGTTCCTACGACAGGGGCGGGTGGCTACACCTTC. The chain employs TRBV9 and TRBJ1-2; 8 nucleotides line up with TRBD1. J lost 7 bases, V lost 0 bases, and 11 bases had no gene match. Germline CDR1 and CDR2: SGDLS and YYNGEE. CDR3 length: 16 residues.

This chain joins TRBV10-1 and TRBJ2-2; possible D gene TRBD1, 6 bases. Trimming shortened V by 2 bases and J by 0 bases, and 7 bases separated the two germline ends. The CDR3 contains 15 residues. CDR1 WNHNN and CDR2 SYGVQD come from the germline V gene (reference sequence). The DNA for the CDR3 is TGCGCCAGCAGTGAGGGGGGCGCGAACACCGGGGAGCTGTTTTTT. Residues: CASSEGGANTGELFF.

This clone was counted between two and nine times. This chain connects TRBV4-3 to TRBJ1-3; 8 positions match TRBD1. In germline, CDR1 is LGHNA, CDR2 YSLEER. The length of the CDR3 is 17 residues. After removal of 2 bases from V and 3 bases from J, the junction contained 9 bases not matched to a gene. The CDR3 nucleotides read TGCGCCAGCAGCCAATTCCGCGGACAGGGAAGTGGAAACACCATATATTTT. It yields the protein CASSQFRGQGSGNTIYF.

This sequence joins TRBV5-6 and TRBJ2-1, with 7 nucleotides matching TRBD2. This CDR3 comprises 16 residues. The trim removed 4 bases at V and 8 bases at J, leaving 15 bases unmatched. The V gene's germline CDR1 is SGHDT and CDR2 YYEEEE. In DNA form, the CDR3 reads TGTGCCAGCAGCCCAGAGCGGGACTCGTCTACGGATGAGCAGTTCTTC. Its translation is CASSPERDSSTDEQFF.

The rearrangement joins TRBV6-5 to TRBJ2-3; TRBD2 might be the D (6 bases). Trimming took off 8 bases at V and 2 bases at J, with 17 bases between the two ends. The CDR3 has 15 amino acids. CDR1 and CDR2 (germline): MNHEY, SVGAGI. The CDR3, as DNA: TGTGCCAGCGGGTGGGGCGGGGCTGCCACAGATACGCAGTATTTT. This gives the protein CASGWGGAATDTQYF.

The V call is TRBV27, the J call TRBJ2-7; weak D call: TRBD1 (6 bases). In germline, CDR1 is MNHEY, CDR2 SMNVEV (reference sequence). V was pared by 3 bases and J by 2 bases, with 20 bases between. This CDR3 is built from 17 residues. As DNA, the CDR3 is TGTGCCAGCAGTTTGTCAGGACAGATCGTTAATACCTACGAGCAGTACTTC. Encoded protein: CASSLSGQIVNTYEQYF.

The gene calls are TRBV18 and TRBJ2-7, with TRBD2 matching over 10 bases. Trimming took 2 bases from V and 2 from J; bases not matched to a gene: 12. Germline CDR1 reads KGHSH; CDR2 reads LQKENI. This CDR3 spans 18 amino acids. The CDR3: CASSPWARLAGLPYEQYF. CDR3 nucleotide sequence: TGTGCCAGCTCACCATGGGCGAGACTAGCGGGCTTGCCCTACGAGCAGTACTTC.

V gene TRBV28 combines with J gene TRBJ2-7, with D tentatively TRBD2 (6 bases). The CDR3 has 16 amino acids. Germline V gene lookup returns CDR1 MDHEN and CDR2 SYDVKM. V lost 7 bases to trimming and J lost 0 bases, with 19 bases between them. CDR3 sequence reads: CASTKLVSGDSYEQYF. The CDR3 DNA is TGTGCCAGCACTAAACTCGTTAGCGGTGACTCCTACGAGCAGTACTTC.

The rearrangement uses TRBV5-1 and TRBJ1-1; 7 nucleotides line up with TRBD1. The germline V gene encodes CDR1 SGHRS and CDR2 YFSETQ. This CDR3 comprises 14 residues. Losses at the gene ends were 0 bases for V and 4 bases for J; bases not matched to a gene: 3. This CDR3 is CASSLGQGGTEAFF. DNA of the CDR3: TGCGCCAGCAGCTTGGGGCAGGGGGGCACTGAAGCTTTCTTT.

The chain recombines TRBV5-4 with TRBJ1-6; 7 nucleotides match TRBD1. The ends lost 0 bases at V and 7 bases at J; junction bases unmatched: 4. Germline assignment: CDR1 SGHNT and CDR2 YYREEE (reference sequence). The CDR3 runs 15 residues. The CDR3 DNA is TGTGCCAGCAGCTTGGAAGGGACAGTCAATTCACCCCTCCACTTT. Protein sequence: CASSLEGTVNSPLHF.

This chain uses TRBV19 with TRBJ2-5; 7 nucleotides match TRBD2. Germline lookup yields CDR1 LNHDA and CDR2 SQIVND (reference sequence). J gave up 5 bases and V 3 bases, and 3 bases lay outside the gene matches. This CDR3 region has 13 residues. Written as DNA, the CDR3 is TGTGCCAGTAGTATCGCGACTAGCGAGACCCAGTACTTC. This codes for CASSIATSETQYF. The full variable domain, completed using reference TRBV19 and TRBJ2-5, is DGGITQSPKYLFRKEGQNVTLSCEQNLNHDAMYWYRQDPGQGLRLIYYSQIVNDFQKGDIAEGYSVSREKKESFPLTVTSAQKNPTAFYLCASSIATSETQYFGPGTRLLVL.

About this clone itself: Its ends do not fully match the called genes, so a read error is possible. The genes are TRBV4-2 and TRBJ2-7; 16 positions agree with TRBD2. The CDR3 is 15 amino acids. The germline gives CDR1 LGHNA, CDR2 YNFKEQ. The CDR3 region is CASSQVGTSGGVRDF. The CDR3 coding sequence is TGTGCCAGCAGCCAAGTGGGGACTAGCGGGGGGGTGAGGGACTTC.

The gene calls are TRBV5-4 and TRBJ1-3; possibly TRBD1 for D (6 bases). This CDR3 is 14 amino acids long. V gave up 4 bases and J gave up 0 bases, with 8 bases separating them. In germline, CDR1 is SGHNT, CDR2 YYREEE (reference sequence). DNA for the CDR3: TGTGCCAGCAGCCAGGACAGCTCTGGAAACACCATATATTTT. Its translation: CASSQDSSGNTIYF. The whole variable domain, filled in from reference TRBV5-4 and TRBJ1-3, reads ETGVTQSPTHLIKTRGQQVTLRCSSQSGHNTVSWYQQALGQGPQFIFQYYREEENGRGNFPPRFSGLQFPNYSSELNVNALELDDSALYLCASSQDSSGNTIYFGEGSWLTVV.

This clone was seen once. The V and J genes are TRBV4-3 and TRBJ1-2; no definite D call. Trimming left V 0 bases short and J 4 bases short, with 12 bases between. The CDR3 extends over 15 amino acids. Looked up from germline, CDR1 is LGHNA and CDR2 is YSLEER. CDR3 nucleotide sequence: TGCGCCAGCAGCCAAGATGGAGGGAACGTCTATGGCTACACCTTC. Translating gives CASSQDGGNVYGYTF.

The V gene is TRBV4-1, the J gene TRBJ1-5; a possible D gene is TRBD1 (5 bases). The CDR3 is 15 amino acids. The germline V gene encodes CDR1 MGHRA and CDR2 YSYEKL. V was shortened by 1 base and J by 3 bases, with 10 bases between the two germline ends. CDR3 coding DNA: TGCGCCAGCAGCCAAGGGAGGGGCGACAATCAGCCCCAGCATTTT. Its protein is CASSQGRGDNQPQHF.